Following are 21 T cell receptor beta chains from one sample sequenced in a study of cytomegalovirus exposure and HLA in healthy donors (dated by TCRdb to between 2016 and 2019). Libraries were made using the immunoSEQ multiplex PCR assay. A mixture of 60 forward primers for TCR Vbeta segments and 13 reverse primers for TCR Jbeta segments was used in the multiplex PCR. Imported from immuneACCESS, the table was reduced by TCRdb to in-frame sequences with V and J called. These copies leave out some clones; in studies compared against another copy, an unresolved V gene accounts for under half, and the cause of the remainder is not known. The sample table holds about 150,000 clones, of which around three quarters were seen once. The top ten hold around 13% of the sample. The sequenced material came from PBMCs. These receptors were taken from a middle-aged man in good health and CMV-seropositive.

The V gene is TRBV7-9, the J gene TRBJ2-5, with 7 bases aligning to TRBD2. Germline CDR1 and CDR2: SEHNR and FQNEAQ (reference sequence). This CDR3 region has 15 residues. With 5 bases clipped from V and 5 bases from J, the junction kept 11 bases outside the gene matches. CDR3 amino acids: CASSIRRWGGETQYF. As DNA, the CDR3 is TGTGCCAGCAGCATCCGACGGTGGGGAGGGGAGACCCAGTACTTC.

The genes are TRBV7-9 and TRBJ2-1, with 12 bases lining up with TRBD2. This CDR3 has 15 amino acids. After removal of 5 bases from V and 6 bases from J, the junction contained 5 bases not matched to a gene. Germline-derived CDR1 and CDR2 are SEHNR and FQNEAQ (reference sequence). The CDR3 coding sequence is TGTGCCAGCAGCCCCGGACTAGCGGGAACCAATGAGCAGTTCTTC. The encoded protein is CASSPGLAGTNEQFF.

V and J are TRBV19 and TRBJ1-2; 8 positions match TRBD1. Germline CDR1 and CDR2: LNHDA and SQIVND (reference sequence). After removal of 5 bases from V and 8 bases from J, the junction contained 4 bases not matched to a gene. This CDR3 has 12 residues. The DNA for the CDR3 is TGTGCCAGTAGTGGGACAGGTAGCGGCTACACCTTC. Encoded protein: CASSGTGSGYTF.

V and J are TRBV27 and TRBJ1-1; 7 nucleotides match TRBD1. CDR3 length: 15 amino acids. CDR1 and CDR2 from the germline V gene are MNHEY and SMNVEV (reference sequence). The J segment lost 1 base and the V segment lost 6 bases, leaving 8 bases of the junction unmatched. CDR3 DNA sequence: TGTGCCAGCAGAAGCACAGGGGTTAAGAACACTGAAGCTTTCTTT. Encoded protein: CASRSTGVKNTEAFF.

Here the CDR3 reads CASSKGGQGNQPQHF. The CDR3, as DNA: TGTGCCAGCAGCAAAGGTGGACAGGGCAATCAGCCCCAGCATTTT. The chain links TRBV21-1 to TRBJ1-5; no DNA check was done on the table's D call, TRBD1. TRBV21-1 counts as a pseudogene. The CDR3 is made up of 15 amino acids.

This rearrangement joins TRBV18 to TRBJ1-6, with D unresolved. The CDR3 sequence is 17 residues long. V lost 6 bases, J lost 0 bases, and 15 bases lay in between. The germline V gene has CDR1 KGHSH and CDR2 LQKENI. The DNA for the CDR3 is TGTGCCAGCTCCCTGACATCCGATAGCTCCTATAATTCACCCCTCCACTTT. It yields the protein CASSLTSDSSYNSPLHF. The entire variable domain, with the rest obtained from reference TRBV18 and TRBJ1-6, is as follows: NAGVMQNPRHLVRRRGQEARLRCSPMKGHSHVYWYRQLPEEGLKFMVYLQKENIIDESGMPKERFSAEFPKEGPSILRIQQVVRGDSAAYFCASSLTSDSSYNSPLHFGNGTRLTVT.

CDR3 sequence (DNA): TGTGCCAGCAGCTTATTTGGACAGGGGAGGGACGAGCAGTACTTC. It is translated as CASSLFGQGRDEQYF. The chain is built from TRBV13 and TRBJ2-7; TRBD1 agrees at 9 bases. The CDR3 totals 15 residues. Trimming cost V 2 bases and J 5 bases; bases outside gene matches: 7. From germline, CDR1 is PRHDT and CDR2 FYEKMQ (reference sequence).

This clone was counted a single time. V gene TRBV18 combines with J gene TRBJ2-5, with D maybe TRBD1 (6 bases). With 1 base removed from V and 3 bases from J, the gap between germline ends came to 9 bases. The CDR3 runs 14 residues. Looked up from germline, CDR1 is KGHSH and CDR2 is LQKENI. The DNA for the CDR3 is TGTGCCAGCTCACCACGGGCAGGGGAAGAGACCCAGTACTTC. Its protein is CASSPRAGEETQYF.

The chain is built from TRBV18 and TRBJ2-1; 7 nucleotides align to TRBD2. J was trimmed by 5 bases and V by 0 bases; bases with no gene match: 4. This CDR3 has 15 residues. The germline V gene encodes CDR1 KGHSH and CDR2 LQKENI. Here the CDR3 DNA reads TGTGCCAGCTCACCACCTAGCGGGCAAAACAATGAGCAGTTCTTC. This encodes CASSPPSGQNNEQFF.

V usage is TRBV5-1 and J usage is TRBJ2-7, with 13 bases aligning to TRBD2. The CDR3 is 15 residues long. Germline loops: CDR1 SGHRS, CDR2 YFSETQ. Trimming removed 4 bases from V and 3 bases from J; junction bases left unmatched: 4. The CDR3 protein is CASSRGLAGNYEQYF. The CDR3 DNA reads as TGCGCCAGCAGCCGGGGACTAGCGGGAAACTACGAGCAGTACTTC.

This clone was seen once. The gene calls are TRBV7-6 and TRBJ2-3; D possibly corresponds to TRBD2 (6 bases). Germline CDR1 is SGHVS and CDR2 is FNYEAQ. V was pared by 5 bases and J by 4 bases, with 19 bases between. CDR3 length: 16 amino acids. DNA of the CDR3: TGTGCCAGCAGCCCAGAGCGGGCTAGTTGGGCAGATACGCAGTATTTT. It yields the protein CASSPERASWADTQYF. The full variable domain, completed using reference TRBV7-6 and TRBJ2-3, is GAGVSQSPRYKVTKRGQDVALRCDPISGHVSLYWYRQALGQGPEFLTYFNYEAQQDKSGLPNDRFSAERPEGSISTLTIQRTEQRDSAMYRCASSPERASWADTQYFGPGTRLTVL.

This chain links TRBV28 with TRBJ2-7; D unclear. The CDR3 spans 15 residues. V lost 6 bases and J 4 bases, leaving 19 bases between the germline ends. Germline V gives CDR1 MDHEN, CDR2 SYDVKM. CDR3: CASSVFSSLTYEQYF. The CDR3 DNA reads TGTGCCAGCAGCGTCTTCTCAAGTCTTACTTACGAGCAGTACTTC.

The rearrangement uses TRBV12-5 and TRBJ2-2; TRBD2 matches 7 bases. There are 15 residues in the CDR3. The germline CDR1 and CDR2 sequences are LGHNT and FRNRAP. V lost 7 bases and J lost 4; bases outside the gene matches: 9. The CDR3 protein is CASDSGGPLTGELFF. The CDR3 DNA sequence: TGTGCTAGTGATTCGGGGGGACCCCTCACCGGGGAGCTGTTTTTT.

This chain connects TRBV5-8 to TRBJ2-5, with a possible D match to TRBD1 (6 bases). The CDR3 is made up of 15 amino acids. The germline gives CDR1 SGHTS, CDR2 YDEGEE. V was clipped by 0 bases and J by 1 base, with 10 bases between them. CDR3 protein: CASSLAWTVQETQYF. The CDR3 DNA follows: TGTGCCAGCAGCTTGGCCTGGACAGTCCAAGAGACCCAGTACTTC.

This chain uses TRBV19 with TRBJ2-7; perhaps TRBD1 as D (6 bases). V lost 4 bases, J lost 3 bases, and 10 bases lay in between. The CDR3 has 13 amino acids. Germline V lookup: CDR1 LNHDA, CDR2 SQIVND (reference sequence). The CDR3 nucleotides read TGTGCCAGTAGTACCACACAGGGCTACGAGCAGTACTTC. It is translated as CASSTTQGYEQYF.

Worth noting for this clone: Distinct nucleotide sequences in the sample also encode this CDR3. The rearrangement links TRBV2 to TRBJ2-7, with D perhaps matching TRBD1 (5 bases). V lost 0 bases and J lost 3, with 6 bases in between. The CDR3 sequence is 13 residues long. The germline gives CDR1 SNHLY, CDR2 FYNNEI. This CDR3 reads CASSEADSYEQYF. The CDR3, as DNA: TGTGCCAGCAGTGAAGCCGACAGCTACGAGCAGTACTTC.

The genes are TRBV10-3 and TRBJ2-3; TRBD1 is a possible D gene (5 bases). The V and J ends lost 0 bases and 1 base respectively, with 14 bases between them. Germline assignment: CDR1 ENHRY and CDR2 SYGVKD. This CDR3 is built from 17 residues. CDR3 region: CAISESGQGERTDTQYF. CDR3 sequence (DNA): TGTGCCATCAGTGAGTCAGGGCAGGGCGAACGCACAGATACGCAGTATTTT.

The V and J genes are TRBV7-9 and TRBJ2-5, with TRBD1 matching over 7 bases. The V gene's germline CDR1 is SEHNR and CDR2 FQNEAQ (reference sequence). The CDR3 is 14 residues long. Trimming removed 5 bases from V and 8 bases from J; junction bases left unmatched: 11. CDR3 DNA: TGTGCCAGCAGCGCCTCACAGGGGACAGTAACCCAGTACTTC. Translation gives CASSASQGTVTQYF.

This clone was found once. Distinct nucleotide sequences in the sample also encode this CDR3. This chain connects TRBV5-1 to TRBJ2-3, with D perhaps matching TRBD1 (5 bases). The CDR3 runs to 14 residues. From germline, CDR1 is SGHRS and CDR2 YFSETQ. The V and J ends lost 0 bases and 3 bases respectively, with 8 bases between them. The chain's CDR3 is CASSLGGLTDTQYF. CDR3 nucleotides: TGCGCCAGCAGCTTGGGGGGCCTTACAGATACGCAGTATTTT.

The gene calls are TRBV2 and TRBJ2-7; 8 bases map to TRBD2. Trimming removed 1 base from V and 3 bases from J; junction bases left unmatched: 8. Looked up from germline, CDR1 is SNHLY and CDR2 is FYNNEI. The CDR3 is made up of 16 amino acids. The DNA for the CDR3 is TGTGCCAGCAGTGAAGGCGGGAGGTGGAATCTCTACGAGCAGTACTTC. Residues: CASSEGGRWNLYEQYF. Filled out from reference TRBV2 and TRBJ2-7, the complete variable domain reads EPEVTQTPSHQVTQMGQEVILRCVPISNHLYFYWYRQILGQKVEFLVSFYNNEISEKSEIFDDQFSVERPDGSNFTLKIRSTKLEDSAMYFCASSEGGRWNLYEQYFGPGTRLTVT.

The chain recombines TRBV19 with TRBJ1-1; the D is unclear. The CDR3 sequence is 14 residues long. V dropped 6 bases and J dropped 5 bases, with 16 bases sitting between them. Germline V gene data show CDR1 as LNHDA and CDR2 as SQIVND (reference sequence). The CDR3 region is CASRLEPKLTEAFF. In DNA, the CDR3 is TGTGCCAGTAGACTCGAGCCGAAGCTGACTGAAGCTTTCTTT.